The 21 T cell receptor beta chains below come from one sample, sequenced in a study of a mutant IDH1 vaccine in newly diagnosed glioma. Time point: week 23, last vaccination. Every single dose of the vaccine, 300 ug of mutant IDH1 20-mer peptide, came with topical imiquimod. Antigens of these TCRs are unknown. Profiling relied on immunoSEQ multiplex PCR, and the TCRdb table lists in-frame clones only, not all of them. The table lists some 20,000 clones, roughly four fifths of them singletons. Sequencing was performed on PBMCs, taken from a glioma patient whose treatment included an IDH1 peptide vaccine. The receptor set was obtained from a man aged 25-45 years with glioma.

The V call is TRBV9, the J call TRBJ1-2; no reliable D call. V was cut by 3 bases and J by 3 bases, with 15 bases left in between. Per the germline V gene, CDR1 is SGDLS and CDR2 is YYNGEE. The CDR3 runs 15 residues. The CDR3 sequence is CASSEYPGKHYGYTF. CDR3 nucleotides: TGTGCCAGCAGCGAATATCCGGGGAAGCACTATGGCTACACCTTC.

V is TRBV7-9 and J is TRBJ2-5; TRBD1 or TRBD2 may be the D gene (7 bases each). Germline assignment: CDR1 SEHNR and CDR2 FQNEAQ (reference sequence). This CDR3 comprises 15 residues. Trimming left V 7 bases short and J 2 bases short, with 17 bases between. The CDR3 DNA is TGTGCCAGCATCCAGGGGCAGGGGGGGCAAGAGACCCAGTACTTC. Protein: CASIQGQGGQETQYF.

The V and J genes are TRBV5-1 and TRBJ1-2; a weak D match, TRBD1 (6 bases). Germline lookup yields CDR1 SGHRS and CDR2 YFSETQ. This CDR3 spans 13 amino acids. V was cut by 3 bases and J by 4 bases, with 10 bases left in between. CDR3 loop: CASSSGGLYGYTF. The CDR3 region has the DNA TGCGCCAGCAGCTCGGGGGGGCTCTATGGCTACACCTTC.

The V and J genes are TRBV4-1 and TRBJ2-7; 14 bases align to TRBD2. CDR1 and CDR2 (germline): MGHRA, YSYEKL. The junction had 8 bases not matched to a gene; V was cut back by 5 bases and J by 2 bases. This CDR3 has 17 amino acids. The CDR3 region is CASSWGLAGAGAYEQYF. In DNA, the CDR3 is TGCGCCAGCAGCTGGGGACTAGCGGGAGCTGGAGCCTACGAGCAGTACTTC.

The J gene is TRBJ2-1, the V gene TRBV5-4, with 7 bases identical to TRBD2. CDR1 and CDR2 (germline): SGHNT, YYREEE (reference sequence). The CDR3 has 16 amino acids. V dropped 0 bases and J dropped 8; count of bases not matched to a gene: 11. This chain's CDR3 is CASSLGVGGSLYEQFF. The DNA of the CDR3 is TGTGCCAGCAGCTTGGGGGTCGGCGGGAGCTTGTATGAGCAGTTCTTC.

The chain recombines TRBV29-1 with TRBJ2-3; D call uncertain. This CDR3 has 13 residues. The V gene lost 4 bases and the J gene lost 0 bases, with 8 bases spanning the gap. Germline CDR1 and CDR2: SQVTM and ANQGSEA. The DNA of the CDR3 is TGCAGCGTTGTATCCCAGAGCACAGATACGCAGTATTTT. It is translated as CSVVSQSTDTQYF.

The chain is built from TRBV27 and TRBJ2-1; 12 nucleotides align to TRBD2. In germline, CDR1 is MNHEY, CDR2 SMNVEV (reference sequence). The ends lost 1 base at V and 8 bases at J; junction bases unmatched: 12. This CDR3 is built from 18 residues. CDR3 in amino acids: CASSLFGRLAGAGDEQFF. CDR3 DNA sequence: TGTGCCAGCAGTTTATTTGGCAGACTAGCGGGGGCCGGCGATGAGCAGTTCTTC.

The V call is TRBV6-1, the J call TRBJ1-1; D is undetermined. The germline V gene encodes CDR1 MNHNS and CDR2 SASEGT. This CDR3 is 13 amino acids long. V lost 4 bases and J lost 5, with 11 bases in between. This chain's CDR3 is CASSGPPGTEAFF. CDR3 nucleotides: TGTGCCAGCAGTGGGCCCCCCGGGACTGAAGCTTTCTTT.

The J gene is TRBJ2-3, the V gene TRBV5-1; D might be TRBD2 (5 bases). Looked up from germline, CDR1 is SGHRS and CDR2 is YFSETQ. There are 12 residues in the CDR3. V lost 7 bases and J lost 2, with 8 bases in between. This chain's CDR3 is CASARDTDTQYF. Here the CDR3 DNA reads TGCGCCAGCGCCCGGGACACAGATACGCAGTATTTT. The full variable domain, completed using reference TRBV5-1 and TRBJ2-3, is KAGVTQTPRYLIKTRGQQVTLSCSPISGHRSVSWYQQTPGQGLQFLFEYFSETQRNKGNFPGRFSGRQFSNSRSEMNVSTLELGDSALYLCASARDTDTQYFGPGTRLTVL.

The chain links TRBV18 to TRBJ1-2; tentatively, D is TRBD1 (5 bases). Trimming left V 3 bases short and J 4 bases short, with 15 bases between. The CDR3 length is 15 residues. Germline CDR1 and CDR2: KGHSH and LQKENI. The CDR3, as DNA: TGTGCCAGCTCACCGGGGCAGGCTCCCCTCTATGGCTACACCTTC. It translates to CASSPGQAPLYGYTF.

This clone was counted only a few times. The rearrangement joins TRBV14 to TRBJ2-3; D is unclear. Trimming removed 4 bases from V and 0 bases from J, with 14 bases in between. The CDR3 is 16 residues long. The germline CDR1 and CDR2 sequences are SGHDN and FVKESK. The CDR3 DNA follows: TGTGCCAGCAGCCGTCGGATCACTTCTAGCACAGATACGCAGTATTTT. It specifies CASSRRITSSTDTQYF.

The chain carries TRBV5-1 and TRBJ2-3, with 9 nucleotides matching TRBD1. The CDR3 runs 14 residues. The germline CDR1 and CDR2 sequences are SGHRS and YFSETQ. V lost 4 bases, J lost 6 bases, and 6 bases stayed unmatched. The CDR3 protein is CASSRDRGTDTQYF. The CDR3 DNA reads TGCGCCAGCAGCCGTGACAGGGGGACCGATACGCAGTATTTT.

By proportion, this clone is medium-sized (0.01 to 0.1%). The rearrangement links TRBV30 to TRBJ2-7; D possibly corresponds to TRBD2 (5 bases). From germline, CDR1 is GTSNPN and CDR2 SVGIG (reference sequence). The CDR3 runs to 15 residues. Trimming cost V 3 bases and J 0 bases, with 15 bases left between them. CDR3 nucleotide sequence: TGTGCCTGGAGACAGCTGACTATTAGCTCCTACGAGCAGTACTTC. Amino acids: CAWRQLTISSYEQYF.

The rearrangement joins TRBV5-6 to TRBJ1-5; weak D call: TRBD1 (6 bases). The CDR3 is 15 amino acids. Trimming pared 1 base from V and 3 bases from J, leaving 11 bases between. Germline CDR1 and CDR2: SGHDT and YYEEEE. CDR3 loop: CASSLWGATNQPQHF. As DNA, the CDR3 is TGTGCCAGCAGCTTGTGGGGGGCCACCAATCAGCCCCAGCATTTT.

This clone turned up a few times. V and J are TRBV5-1 and TRBJ1-4, with D perhaps TRBD1 (5 bases). The CDR3 totals 15 residues. The V end was cut by 4 bases, the J end by 4 bases, with 14 bases between. CDR1 is SGHRS and CDR2 is YFSETQ in the germline V gene. CDR3 loop: CASSPQGGNNEKLFF. The CDR3 bases are TGCGCCAGCAGCCCCCAGGGAGGGAATAATGAAAAACTGTTTTTT.

This chain joins TRBV15 and TRBJ1-2; 7 bases are shared with TRBD1. This CDR3 spans 13 amino acids. Trimming took 3 bases from V and 7 from J; bases not matched to a gene: 5. In germline, CDR1 is LNHNV, CDR2 YYDKDF (reference sequence). The chain's CDR3 is CATSRRDRGGYTF. CDR3 bases: TGTGCCACCAGCAGGCGGGACAGAGGTGGCTACACCTTC.

This clone was found once. The CDR3 spells CASSRTLKNTEAFF. The CDR3 DNA reads as TGTGCCAGTAGTCGGACGCTGAAGAACACTGAAGCTTTCTTT. This sequence joins TRBV19 and TRBJ1-1; no definite D call. Germline assignment: CDR1 LNHDA and CDR2 SQIVND (reference sequence). Trimming took 5 bases from V and 1 from J, leaving 11 bases between them. This CDR3 spans 14 amino acids. Looking up the rest from reference TRBV19 and TRBJ1-1 gives the full variable domain: DGGITQSPKYLFRKEGQNVTLSCEQNLNHDAMYWYRQDPGQGLRLIYYSQIVNDFQKGDIAEGYSVSREKKESFPLTVTSAQKNPTAFYLCASSRTLKNTEAFFGQGTRLTVV.

This clone was observed a single time. CDR3 region: CASSSTGASYNEQFF. In DNA, the CDR3 is TGTGCCAGCAGCTCGACAGGGGCCTCCTACAATGAGCAGTTCTTC. The genes are TRBV7-6 and TRBJ2-1, with 8 bases aligning to TRBD1. Germline V CDR1 and CDR2: SGHVS, FNYEAQ. J gave up 0 bases and V 4 bases, and 2 bases lay outside the gene matches. The CDR3 extends over 15 amino acids.

This clone was counted between two and nine times. J is TRBJ1-4 and V is TRBV11-2; D is possibly TRBD1 (5 bases). Deletions cut 8 bases from V and 7 bases from J, with 14 bases between. CDR1 SGHAT and CDR2 FQNNGV come from the germline V gene. The CDR3 runs 13 residues. As DNA, the CDR3 is TGTGCCAGCCACCCTGGGGCAGGTGAAAAACTGTTTTTT. Translating it yields CASHPGAGEKLFF.

The chain uses TRBV7-6 and TRBJ1-1, with TRBD1 matching over 7 bases. The CDR3 runs to 14 residues. J was trimmed by 2 bases and V by 5 bases; bases with no gene match: 5. The germline CDR1 and CDR2 sequences are SGHVS and FNYEAQ. CDR3 protein: CASSPQGINTEAFF. The CDR3 DNA follows: TGTGCCAGCAGCCCACAGGGGATCAACACTGAAGCTTTCTTT.

The chain has TRBV4-2 and TRBJ2-7; 7 bases agree with TRBD2. The CDR3 runs to 16 residues. From germline, CDR1 is LGHNA and CDR2 YNFKEQ. The V segment lost 0 bases and the J segment 6 bases; nucleotides outside the gene matches: 11. The CDR3 bases are TGTGCCAGCAGCCAAGAGGGGGGGACTCTTCCCTCCGAGCAGTACTTC. This gives the protein CASSQEGGTLPSEQYF.